Presented here are 27 T cell receptor beta chains from one specimen sequenced in a study of blood T cell repertoires in COVID-19 (dated by TCRdb to 2018 to 2021). To prepare the library, the immunoSEQ multiplex PCR assay was applied. The source is immuneACCESS, and TCRdb retained only in-frame sequences with V and J called. Part of the clones is not carried over; for the studies checked, unresolved V genes explain less than half of this, and the remainder is unexplained. The sample contains 100,000 to 130,000 clones, approximately 90% of them found a single time. The top ten clones comprise under 1.5% of the sample. The source material was peripheral blood. These receptors were collected from a woman aged 25 to 39 with acute or convalescent COVID-19.

This sequence joins TRBV3-1 (or the pseudogene TRBV3-2) and TRBJ2-7; D is uncertain. Deletions cut 1 base from V and 6 bases from J, with 7 bases between. CDR3 length equals 12 residues. The germline V gene has CDR1 LGHDT and CDR2 YNNKEL (reference sequence). DNA of the CDR3: TGTGCCAGCAGCCAAGGCAGGCCCGAGCAGTACTTC. This gives the protein CASSQGRPEQYF.

J is TRBJ2-6 and V is TRBV11-2; D perhaps matches TRBD2 (6 bases). Trimming removed 6 bases from V and 0 bases from J, with 12 bases in between. The germline V gene has CDR1 SGHAT and CDR2 FQNNGV. CDR3 length equals 16 residues. The CDR3 DNA follows: TGTGCCAGCAGGACCCTAGCGTTCTCTGGGGCCAACGTCCTGACTTTC. As protein: CASRTLAFSGANVLTF.

This chain links TRBV30 with TRBJ1-3; D gene unclear. Germline CDR1 and CDR2: GTSNPN and SVGIG (reference sequence). With 7 bases removed from V and 2 bases from J, the gap between germline ends came to 12 bases. This CDR3 is built from 13 residues. CDR3 region: CASVEVPGNTIYF. Here the CDR3 DNA reads TGTGCCTCTGTGGAGGTGCCTGGAAACACCATATATTTT.

The CDR3 is CASSEMDRALTEAFF. CDR3 nucleotides: TGTGCCAGCAGTGAAATGGACAGGGCCCTCACTGAAGCTTTCTTT. The chain links TRBV6-1 to TRBJ1-1, with 8 nucleotides matching TRBD1. V was pared by 2 bases and J by 4 bases, with 6 bases of the junction left unmatched. The CDR3 is 15 amino acids. Germline V gene sequence: CDR1 MNHNS, CDR2 SASEGT.

The genes are TRBV7-2 and TRBJ2-2; D uncertain. V dropped 1 base and J dropped 0 bases, with 9 bases sitting between them. The CDR3 runs to 16 residues. Germline values: CDR1 SGHTA, CDR2 FQGNSA. The CDR3 sequence is CASSLVRHPNTGELFF. Here the CDR3 DNA reads TGTGCCAGCAGCTTAGTGCGTCATCCGAACACCGGGGAGCTGTTTTTT.

The chain joins TRBV7-2 to TRBJ2-7; TRBD2 aligns across 10 bases. Trimming removed 1 base from V and 6 bases from J; junction bases left unmatched: 9. CDR1 is SGHTA and CDR2 is FQGNSA in the germline V gene. The CDR3 consists of 16 residues. The CDR3 nucleotides are TGTGCCAGCAGCTTAGATCCCGGGCTAGCGGGAGTCGAGCAGTACTTC. Amino acids: CASSLDPGLAGVEQYF.

The chain carries TRBV9 and TRBJ1-1; 12 positions agree with TRBD1. CDR3 length: 19 residues. CDR1 is SGDLS and CDR2 is YYNGEE in the germline V gene. V was clipped by 4 bases and J by 4 bases; unmatched bases: 17. CDR3 DNA sequence: TGTGCCAGCAGCCCCAGTACCGGGACAGGGGGCGGGATGAGCACTGAAGCTTTCTTT. Translating it yields CASSPSTGTGGGMSTEAFF.

Only one count was recorded for this clone. V and J are TRBV3-1 (or the pseudogene TRBV3-2) and TRBJ2-1; a weak D match, TRBD2 (5 bases). CDR3 length: 15 amino acids. Trimming cost V 1 base and J 4 bases, with 11 bases left between them. CDR1 and CDR2 from the germline V gene are LGHDT and YNNKEL (reference sequence). DNA of the CDR3: TGTGCCAGCAGCCAAGGGAGGTCCGGGTACAATGAGCAGTTCTTC. This translates into CASSQGRSGYNEQFF.

The CDR3 coding sequence is TGTGCCAGCAGCTTAGTCTTGACAGGGGGTTCTGAAGCTTTCTTT. As protein: CASSLVLTGGSEAFF. The chain employs TRBV7-2 and TRBJ1-1; 9 bases are shared with TRBD1. Trimming cost V 1 base and J 6 bases; bases outside gene matches: 6. This CDR3 comprises 15 residues. CDR1 and CDR2 (germline): SGHTA, FQGNSA.

This chain connects TRBV28 to TRBJ2-3; 10 nucleotides agree with TRBD2. Trimming at V came to 6 bases and at J to 1 base, leaving 4 bases not matched to a gene. This CDR3 region has 15 residues. Germline values: CDR1 MDHEN, CDR2 SYDVKM. The DNA for the CDR3 is TGTGCCAGCAGGCTTGGGACTAGCGGCACAGATACGCAGTATTTT. It is translated as CASRLGTSGTDTQYF.

This rearrangement joins TRBV19 to TRBJ2-1; 9 nucleotides line up with TRBD2. Germline V gives CDR1 LNHDA, CDR2 SQIVND (reference sequence). V lost 6 bases, J lost 0 bases, and 9 bases stayed unmatched. This CDR3 is built from 17 residues. The CDR3 DNA sequence: TGTGCCAGTAGCTCATCGACTAGCGGTAGCTCCTACAATGAGCAGTTCTTC. Amino acid sequence: CASSSSTSGSSYNEQFF.

This chain joins TRBV27 and TRBJ2-7, with D perhaps TRBD2 (6 bases). CDR1 is MNHEY, CDR2 SMNVEV, per germline (reference sequence). The V gene lost 3 bases and the J gene lost 2 bases, with 17 bases spanning the gap. This CDR3 spans 16 amino acids. The CDR3 is CASSFNWGGAPYEQYF. The DNA of the CDR3 is TGTGCCAGCAGTTTCAACTGGGGCGGGGCCCCCTACGAGCAGTACTTC.

The table lists this clone with a few counts. The chain couples TRBV11-3 to TRBJ1-1; D perhaps matches TRBD1 (6 bases). This CDR3 contains 17 residues. Trimming took off 0 bases at V and 0 bases at J, with 14 bases between the two ends. The germline gives CDR1 SGHNT, CDR2 YENEEA. The CDR3 DNA reads TGTGCCAGCAGCTTAGATTGGGGACATCTCATGAACACTGAAGCTTTCTTT. This translates into CASSLDWGHLMNTEAFF.

This sequence joins TRBV27 and TRBJ2-3; D is uncertain. The CDR3 is made up of 15 amino acids. The germline gives CDR1 MNHEY, CDR2 SMNVEV (reference sequence). V lost 5 bases, J lost 5 bases, and 17 bases lay in between. The CDR3 region has the DNA TGTGCCAGCAGTCGACCCCCTCTAGGTAGAGATACGCAGTATTTT. Residues: CASSRPPLGRDTQYF.

J is TRBJ1-1 and V is TRBV28; maybe TRBD1 (5 bases). This CDR3 has 14 amino acids. V lost 5 bases, J lost 2 bases, and 12 bases lay in between. The germline V gene encodes CDR1 MDHEN and CDR2 SYDVKM. Written as DNA, the CDR3 is TGTGCCAGCAGTCTACCGGGGGAAAACACTGAAGCTTTCTTT. It specifies CASSLPGENTEAFF.

CDR3 sequence reads: CASSRDSGRGSPLHF. CDR3 in DNA: TGTGCCAGCAGTCGGGACAGCGGTCGGGGTTCACCCCTCCACTTT. The rearrangement uses TRBV7-9 and TRBJ1-6; 7 nucleotides align to TRBD1. This CDR3 region has 15 residues. The germline gives CDR1 SEHNR, CDR2 FQNEAQ (reference sequence). J gave up 9 bases and V 6 bases, and 11 bases lay outside the gene matches.

The chain joins TRBV6-2 or TRBV6-3 to TRBJ1-2; TRBD1 matches at 10 bases. V was clipped by 6 bases and J by 7 bases; unmatched bases: 8. Germline assignment: CDR1 MNHEY and CDR2 SVGEGT. The CDR3 totals 14 residues. The chain's CDR3 is CASSWRQGAGGYTF. The CDR3 region has the DNA TGTGCCAGCAGCTGGAGACAGGGGGCTGGTGGCTACACCTTC.

The chain uses TRBV11-3 and TRBJ1-2; TRBD1 is a possible D gene (5 bases). V was cut by 6 bases and J by 8 bases, with 16 bases left in between. The CDR3 has 13 amino acids. The V gene's germline CDR1 is SGHNT and CDR2 YENEEA. Written as DNA, the CDR3 is TGTGCCAGCAGTCGCGACAGCTCCGGCGGCTACACCTTC. This codes for CASSRDSSGGYTF.

This rearrangement joins TRBV6-1 to TRBJ2-1; 8 bases agree with TRBD2. Looked up from germline, CDR1 is MNHNS and CDR2 is SASEGT. This CDR3 contains 16 residues. V lost 2 bases and J lost 6; bases outside the gene matches: 9. CDR3 loop: CASSEPSSGPSNEQFF. The CDR3 region has the DNA TGTGCCAGCAGTGAACCCTCTAGCGGGCCTTCCAATGAGCAGTTCTTC.

The rearrangement uses TRBV7-6 and TRBJ1-3, with D unclear. V was shortened by 2 bases and J by 2 bases, with 10 bases between the two germline ends. This CDR3 is built from 15 residues. CDR1 is SGHVS and CDR2 is FNYEAQ in the germline V gene. CDR3: CASSLNQATGNTIYF. The DNA for the CDR3 is TGTGCCAGCAGCTTAAACCAGGCCACTGGAAACACCATATATTTT.

The rearrangement joins TRBV7-8 to TRBJ2-1, with 16 positions matching TRBD2. The V and J ends lost 4 bases and 0 bases, in that order; junction bases with no gene match: 6. CDR3 length equals 19 residues. Germline CDR1 reads SGHVS; CDR2 reads FQNEAQ. The CDR3 here is CASSSTGTSGGDSYNEQFF. Here the CDR3 DNA reads TGTGCCAGCAGCTCCACCGGGACTAGCGGGGGGGACTCCTACAATGAGCAGTTCTTC.

This chain connects TRBV3-1 (or the pseudogene TRBV3-2) to TRBJ1-5; weak D call: TRBD1 (6 bases). The CDR3 consists of 15 residues. Trimming cost V 0 bases and J 6 bases, with 12 bases left between them. Germline lookup yields CDR1 LGHDT and CDR2 YNNKEL (reference sequence). The DNA of the CDR3 is TGTGCCAGCAGCCAAGATACGAGGGGGACTCAGCCCCAGCATTTT. It specifies CASSQDTRGTQPQHF.

The J gene is TRBJ1-1, the V gene TRBV10-3; 10 bases are shared with TRBD1. CDR1 and CDR2 (germline): ENHRY, SYGVKD. With V trimmed by 3 bases and J by 2 bases, 3 bases remained unmatched. There are 15 residues in the CDR3. The CDR3 DNA follows: TGTGCCATCAGTGAACGACAGGGGGCCAACACTGAAGCTTTCTTT. This sequence encodes CAISERQGANTEAFF.

The gene calls are TRBV27 and TRBJ1-4, with 7 bases aligning to TRBD1. This CDR3 comprises 15 residues. Germline lookup yields CDR1 MNHEY and CDR2 SMNVEV (reference sequence). Trimming removed 5 bases from V and 12 bases from J; junction bases left unmatched: 15. The CDR3 protein is CASSLNRGGSRELFF. The CDR3 DNA reads TGTGCCAGCAGTCTAAACAGGGGAGGTAGCAGGGAACTGTTTTTT. The full variable domain, its missing parts supplied by reference TRBV27 and TRBJ1-4, is EAQVTQNPRYLITVTGKKLTVTCSQNMNHEYMSWYRQDPGLGLRQIYYSMNVEVTDKGDVPEGYKVSRKEKRNFPLILESPSPNQTSLYFCASSLNRGGSRELFFGSGTQLSVL.

This chain connects TRBV30 to TRBJ1-4; D is possibly TRBD1 (6 bases). This CDR3 is 16 amino acids long. The germline gives CDR1 GTSNPN, CDR2 SVGIG (reference sequence). V lost 2 bases to trimming and J lost 4 bases, with 17 bases between them. CDR3 protein: CAWSPPGVRGNEKLFF. The DNA for the CDR3 is TGTGCCTGGAGTCCCCCAGGGGTCCGGGGTAATGAAAAACTGTTTTTT.

CDR3 protein: CASSEGLAPTYEQYF. The DNA of the CDR3 is TGTGCCAGCAGTGAGGGGCTAGCGCCAACCTACGAGCAGTACTTC. The J gene is TRBJ2-7, the V gene TRBV2, with a possible D match to TRBD2 (6 bases). Looked up from germline, CDR1 is SNHLY and CDR2 is FYNNEI. This CDR3 comprises 15 residues. The V end lost 3 bases, the J end lost 2 bases, and 14 bases lay between the germline ends.

The rearrangement links TRBV5-1 to TRBJ2-5; 9 bases match TRBD2. This CDR3 comprises 17 residues. Germline CDR1 and CDR2: SGHRS and YFSETQ. V lost 3 bases to trimming and J lost 5 bases; unmatched junction nucleotides: 14. The CDR3 DNA follows: TGCGCCAGCAGCTCGGGACTCGCGGGGGGGGTCCTGGAGACCCAGTACTTC. Amino acids: CASSSGLAGGVLETQYF.